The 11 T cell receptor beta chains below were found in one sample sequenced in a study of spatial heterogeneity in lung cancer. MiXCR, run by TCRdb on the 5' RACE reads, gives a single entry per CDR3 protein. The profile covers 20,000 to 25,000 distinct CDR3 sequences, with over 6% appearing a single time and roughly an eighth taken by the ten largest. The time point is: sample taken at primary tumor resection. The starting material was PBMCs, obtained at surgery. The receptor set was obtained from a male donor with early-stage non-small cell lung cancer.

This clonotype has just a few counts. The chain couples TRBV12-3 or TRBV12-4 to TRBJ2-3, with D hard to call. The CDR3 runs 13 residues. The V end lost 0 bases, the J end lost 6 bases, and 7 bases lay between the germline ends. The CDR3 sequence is CASSLAQRDTQYF. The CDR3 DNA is TGTGCCAGCAGTTTAGCGCAGAGGGATACGCAGTATTTT.

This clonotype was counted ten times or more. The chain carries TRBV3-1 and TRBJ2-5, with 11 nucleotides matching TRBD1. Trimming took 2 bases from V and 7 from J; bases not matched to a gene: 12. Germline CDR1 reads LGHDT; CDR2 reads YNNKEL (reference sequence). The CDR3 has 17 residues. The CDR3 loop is CASSQLGQGAFRGTQYF. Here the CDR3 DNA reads TGTGCCAGCAGCCAACTAGGACAGGGGGCGTTTCGGGGGACCCAGTACTTC.

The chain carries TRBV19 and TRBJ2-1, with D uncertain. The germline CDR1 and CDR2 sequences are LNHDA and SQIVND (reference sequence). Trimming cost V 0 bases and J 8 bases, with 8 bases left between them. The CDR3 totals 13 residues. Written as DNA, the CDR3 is TGTGCCAGTAGTATAGAAGGCGGCTATGAGCAGTTCTTC. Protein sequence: CASSIEGGYEQFF.

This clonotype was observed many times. CDR3 sequence: CASSAGRTTEAFF. The CDR3 DNA reads TGTGCCAGCAGTGCAGGGAGGACCACTGAAGCTTTCTTT. This chain connects TRBV6-1 to TRBJ1-1; D is perhaps TRBD1 (5 bases). Germline values: CDR1 MNHNS, CDR2 SASEGT. CDR3 length: 13 residues. Trimming took 4 bases from V and 4 from J, leaving 10 bases between them.

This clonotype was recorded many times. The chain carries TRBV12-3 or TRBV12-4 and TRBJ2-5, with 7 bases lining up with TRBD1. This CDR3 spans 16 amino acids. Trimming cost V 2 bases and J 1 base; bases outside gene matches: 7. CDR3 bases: TGTGCCAGCAGTTTAAGTCTCGGGACAGTCCAAGAGACCCAGTACTTC. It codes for CASSLSLGTVQETQYF.

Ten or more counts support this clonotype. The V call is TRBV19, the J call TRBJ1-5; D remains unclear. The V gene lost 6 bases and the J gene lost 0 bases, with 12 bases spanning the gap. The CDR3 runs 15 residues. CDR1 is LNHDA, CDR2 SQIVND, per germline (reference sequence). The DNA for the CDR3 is TGTGCCAGTAGATTGGGCGCTTATAGCAATCAGCCCCAGCATTTT. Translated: CASRLGAYSNQPQHF. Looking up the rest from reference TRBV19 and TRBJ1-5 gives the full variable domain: DGGITQSPKYLFRKEGQNVTLSCEQNLNHDAMYWYRQDPGQGLRLIYYSQIVNDFQKGDIAEGYSVSREKKESFPLTVTSAQKNPTAFYLCASRLGAYSNQPQHFGDGTRLSIL.

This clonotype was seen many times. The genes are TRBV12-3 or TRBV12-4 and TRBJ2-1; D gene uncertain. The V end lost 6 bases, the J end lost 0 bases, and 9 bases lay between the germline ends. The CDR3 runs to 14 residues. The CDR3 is CASRPTSSYNEQFF. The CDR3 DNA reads TGTGCCAGCAGACCGACAAGCTCCTACAATGAGCAGTTCTTC.

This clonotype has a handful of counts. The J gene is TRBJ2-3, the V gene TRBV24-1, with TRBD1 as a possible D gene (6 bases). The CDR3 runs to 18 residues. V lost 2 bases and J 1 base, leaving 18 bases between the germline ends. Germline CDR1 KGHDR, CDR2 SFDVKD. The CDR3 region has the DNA TGTGCCACCAGTGATTACGGGTACAGGGATTCACGCACAGATACGCAGTATTTT. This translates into CATSDYGYRDSRTDTQYF.

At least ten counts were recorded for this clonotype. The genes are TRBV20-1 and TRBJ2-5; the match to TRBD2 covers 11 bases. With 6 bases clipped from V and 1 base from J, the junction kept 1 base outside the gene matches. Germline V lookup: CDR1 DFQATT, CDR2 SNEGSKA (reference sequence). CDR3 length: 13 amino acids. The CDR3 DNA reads TGCAGTGCCGGGACTAGCGGCCAAGAGACCCAGTACTTC. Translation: CSAGTSGQETQYF.

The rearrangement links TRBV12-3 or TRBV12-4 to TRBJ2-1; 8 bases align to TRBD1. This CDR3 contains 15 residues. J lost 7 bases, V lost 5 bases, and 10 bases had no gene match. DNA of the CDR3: TGTGCCAGCAGTCCCCGGACAGGGAATGGGAATGAGCAGTTCTTC. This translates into CASSPRTGNGNEQFF.

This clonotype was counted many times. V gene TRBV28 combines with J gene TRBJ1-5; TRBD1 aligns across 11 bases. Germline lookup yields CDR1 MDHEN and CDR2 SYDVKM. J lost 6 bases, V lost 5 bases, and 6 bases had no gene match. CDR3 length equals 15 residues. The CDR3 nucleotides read TGTGCCAGCAGTCCCCGGACAGGGGGCGGTCAGCCCCAGCATTTT. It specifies CASSPRTGGGQPQHF.